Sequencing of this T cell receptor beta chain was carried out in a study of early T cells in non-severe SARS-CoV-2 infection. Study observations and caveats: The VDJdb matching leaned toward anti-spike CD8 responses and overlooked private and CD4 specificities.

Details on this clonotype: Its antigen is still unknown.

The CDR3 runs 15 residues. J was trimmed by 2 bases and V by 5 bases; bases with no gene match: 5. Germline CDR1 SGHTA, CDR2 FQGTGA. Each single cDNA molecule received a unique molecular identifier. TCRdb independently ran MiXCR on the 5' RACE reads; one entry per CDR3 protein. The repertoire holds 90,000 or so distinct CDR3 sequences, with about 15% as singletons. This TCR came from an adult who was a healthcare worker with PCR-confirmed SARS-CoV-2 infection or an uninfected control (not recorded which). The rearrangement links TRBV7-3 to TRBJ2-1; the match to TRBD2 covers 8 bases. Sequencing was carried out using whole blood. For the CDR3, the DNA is TGTGCCAGCAGCCGAGCGGGAGCGACCTACAATGAGCAGTTCTTC. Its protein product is CASSRAGATYNEQFF. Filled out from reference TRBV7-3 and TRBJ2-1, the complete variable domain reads GAGVSQTPSNKVTEKGKYVELRCDPISGHTALYWYRQSLGQGPEFLIYFQGTGAADDSGLPNDRFFAVRPEGSVSTLKIQRTERGDSAVYLCASSRAGATYNEQFFGPGTRLTVL.